One and the same sample provided the 7 T cell receptor beta chains below, sequenced in a study of CXCR3-negative and CXCR3-positive naive CD8 T cells. UMI labels and 5' RACE were used to prepare the TRB cDNA libraries. TCRdb re-called the 5' RACE reads and gives one entry per CDR3 protein, without DNA. This table holds some 130,000 distinct CDR3 sequences. Sequencing was performed on naive CXCR3- CD8+ T cells from blood. As to subset: CD45RO-CCR7+CD27+CD95- naive CD8+ T cells lacking CXCR3 (TNR3-). Receptors originate from a human donor in good health. Some clones in this sample may be carry-over from other donors' samples.

V is TRBV12-3 or TRBV12-4 and J is TRBJ2-1. The CDR3 spans 11 residues. CDR3 region: CASSRGNEQFF.

The J gene is TRBJ2-3, the V gene TRBV5-1. CDR1 is SGHRS, CDR2 YFSETQ, per germline. CDR3 size: 18 residues. The CDR3 sequence is CASSHMYSGRKYTDTQYF.

The CDR3 protein is CASSATPGDQPQHF. This sequence joins TRBV28 and TRBJ1-5; as DNA is missing, the TRBD1 call by TCRdb cannot be tested. This CDR3 contains 14 residues. The germline gives CDR1 MDHEN, CDR2 SYDVKM.

The chain has TRBV20-1 and TRBJ2-7; the D call from TCRdb, TRBD2, cannot be confirmed without DNA. This CDR3 has 14 residues. The germline CDR1 and CDR2 sequences are DFQATT and SNEGSKA (reference sequence). The CDR3 here is CSGLNLRSSYEQYF.

The chain couples TRBV27 to TRBJ2-3; TCRdb calls TRBD1, which cannot be checked without DNA. Germline CDR1 reads MNHEY; CDR2 reads SMNVEV (reference sequence). The CDR3 contains 13 residues. CDR3 sequence reads: CASSNRQADTQYF.

The CDR3 here is CASSRPVQETQYF. The V call is TRBV3-1, the J call TRBJ2-5. The germline V gene has CDR1 LGHDT and CDR2 YNNKEL (reference sequence). This CDR3 is built from 13 residues.

The chain combines TRBV7-6 with TRBJ2-5; the TRBD2 assignment by TCRdb is unverifiable without DNA. CDR1 is SGHVS and CDR2 is FNYEAQ in the germline V gene. The CDR3 runs to 16 residues. This CDR3 reads CASSFGLAGAGEAQYF. Full variable domain (outside the CDR3, taken from reference TRBV7-6 and TRBJ2-5): GAGVSQSPRYKVTKRGQDVALRCDPISGHVSLYWYRQALGQGPEFLTYFNYEAQQDKSGLPNDRFSAERPEGSISTLTIQRTEQRDSAMYRCASSFGLAGAGEAQYFGPGTRLLVL.